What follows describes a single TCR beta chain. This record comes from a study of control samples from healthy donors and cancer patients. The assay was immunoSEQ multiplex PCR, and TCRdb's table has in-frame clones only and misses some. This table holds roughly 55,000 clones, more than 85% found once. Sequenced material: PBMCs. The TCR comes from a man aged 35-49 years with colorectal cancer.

The CDR3 nucleotides read TGCGCCAGCAGCTTGGAGGTCCAGGGGGCAGATGATGGCTACACCTTC. Translation gives CASSLEVQGADDGYTF. This chain links TRBV5-1 with TRBJ1-2, with TRBD1 identical over 8 bases. Germline V gene sequence: CDR1 SGHRS, CDR2 YFSETQ. With V trimmed by 0 bases and J by 6 bases, 10 bases remained unmatched. This CDR3 has 16 amino acids. Full variable domain (remainder filled in from reference TRBV5-1 and TRBJ1-2): KAGVTQTPRYLIKTRGQQVTLSCSPISGHRSVSWYQQTPGQGLQFLFEYFSETQRNKGNFPGRFSGRQFSNSRSEMNVSTLELGDSALYLCASSLEVQGADDGYTFGSGTRLTVV.